Each of the 32 T cell receptor beta chains below was sequenced from the same sample in a study of regulatory T cells in long-lasting Graves disease. TCR beta libraries were built with iRepertoire HTBI primers and Arm-PCR of CDR3 regions. TCRdb ran MiXCR on the multiplex PCR reads and lists one entry per CDR3 protein. Found here are some 420,000 distinct CDR3 sequences, roughly 22% of them singletons; the top ten hold roughly 14%. Time point in this sample: persistent/refractory GD, antithyroid drugs over 5 years with positive TRAb. PBMC RNA was the source of the TCR library. The sequenced sample was peripheral blood mononuclear cells (PBMCs), obtained when the disease was refractory, from a patient treated with antithyroid drugs. The receptors were sampled from a female donor with Graves disease.

This clonotype was detected a few times. The V gene is TRBV25-1, the J gene TRBJ1-6; D uncertain. The CDR3 runs to 14 residues. The ends were cut back, 3 bases at V and 0 bases at J, with 3 bases in the middle. The V gene's germline CDR1 is MGHDK and CDR2 SYGVNS. CDR3 coding DNA: TGTGCCAGCAGTGAGAGCTCCTATAATTCACCCCTCCACTTT. Its translation is CASSESSYNSPLHF.

This clonotype was detected many times. The rearrangement joins TRBV7-9 to TRBJ1-1; D is perhaps TRBD1 (5 bases). Trimming cost V 3 bases and J 1 base, with 9 bases left between them. Germline lookup yields CDR1 SEHNR and CDR2 FQNEAQ (reference sequence). This CDR3 contains 14 residues. The CDR3: CASSFGDRNTEAFF. DNA of the CDR3: TGTGCCAGCAGCTTCGGGGACCGGAACACTGAAGCTTTCTTT.

This clonotype was counted ten times or more. The CDR3 DNA is TGCGCCAGCAGCTTGGAACAGGGAATAGCCAAAAACATTCAGTACTTC. It is translated as CASSLEQGIAKNIQYF. V is TRBV5-1 and J is TRBJ2-4; D perhaps matches TRBD1 (6 bases). Per the germline V gene, CDR1 is SGHRS and CDR2 is YFSETQ. The CDR3 has 16 amino acids. Trimming stripped 0 bases from V and 0 bases from J, with 10 bases between.

V gene TRBV9 combines with J gene TRBJ1-5, with 8 nucleotides matching TRBD1. Looked up from germline, CDR1 is SGDLS and CDR2 is YYNGEE. With V trimmed by 0 bases and J by 5 bases, 4 bases remained unmatched. The CDR3 covers 15 residues. The CDR3 DNA reads as TGTGCCAGCAGCGTAGGGCCAGGGGGCGATCAGCCCCAGCATTTT. This translates into CASSVGPGGDQPQHF.

This clonotype occurred a few times. The V and J genes are TRBV20-1 and TRBJ2-4; weak D call: TRBD1 (5 bases). V shed 6 bases and J shed 7 bases, with 13 bases lying between them. Germline CDR1 is DFQATT and CDR2 is SNEGSKA (reference sequence). This CDR3 spans 12 amino acids. The CDR3 DNA follows: TGCAGTGCCCCCCCAGGGATGAACATTCAGTACTTC. Protein: CSAPPGMNIQYF.

This clonotype was detected a few times. V is TRBV2 and J is TRBJ2-1, with D tentatively TRBD2 (6 bases). Germline V gives CDR1 SNHLY, CDR2 FYNNEI. This CDR3 comprises 16 residues. Trimming took off 2 bases at V and 0 bases at J, with 11 bases between the two ends. The chain's CDR3 is CASSESRGDSYNEQFF. The CDR3 nucleotides read TGTGCCAGCAGTGAAAGTCGCGGGGACTCCTACAATGAGCAGTTCTTC.

This rearrangement joins TRBV10-3 to TRBJ1-5; 9 positions match TRBD1. V gave up 3 bases and J gave up 4 bases; unmatched junction bases: 4. The CDR3 is 15 amino acids. Germline V CDR1 and CDR2: ENHRY, SYGVKD. CDR3 amino acids: CAISDLGQGNQPQHF. CDR3 sequence (DNA): TGTGCCATCAGTGACCTTGGACAGGGGAATCAGCCCCAGCATTTT.

In regard to this clonotype: Because the CDR3's place on the DNA is in doubt, the DNA is left out and the CDR3 is given as listed by TCRdb. The rearrangement joins TRBV9 to TRBJ2-7; the listed D gene, TRBD2, was not tested against the DNA. Termini included, the CDR3 measures 23 amino acids. Looked up from germline, CDR1 is SGDLS and CDR2 is YYNGEE. CDR3 sequence reads: CASSGATSGSYEQYFGPGTRLNF.

In this sample, this clonotype turned up once. The chain uses TRBV18 and TRBJ1-4; 8 nucleotides line up with TRBD1. CDR3 length: 14 residues. V lost 3 bases, J lost 8 bases, and 5 bases stayed unmatched. CDR1 and CDR2 (germline): KGHSH, LQKENI. The chain's CDR3 is CASSPQGADEKLFF. The CDR3 DNA is TGTGCCAGCTCACCCCAGGGGGCTGACGAAAAACTGTTTTTT.

The table lists this clonotype with a few counts. This chain joins TRBV19 and TRBJ1-1; D uncertain. Looked up from germline, CDR1 is LNHDA and CDR2 is SQIVND (reference sequence). Trimming pared 0 bases from V and 2 bases from J, leaving 4 bases between. The CDR3 spans 13 residues. The CDR3 loop is CASSIEGNTEAFF. DNA for the CDR3: TGTGCCAGTAGTATAGAGGGTAACACTGAAGCTTTCTTT.

This clonotype was detected ten times or more. The chain has TRBV20-1 and TRBJ2-2; no definite D call. Germline V gene data show CDR1 as DFQATT and CDR2 as SNEGSKA (reference sequence). Trimming shortened V by 4 bases and J by 4 bases, and 7 bases separated the two germline ends. The CDR3 contains 12 residues. CDR3 protein: CSATAFTGELFF. CDR3 coding DNA: TGCAGTGCTACAGCGTTCACCGGGGAGCTGTTTTTT.

Remarks on this clonotype: A read error is possible here, since a much larger clone lies one base away. V is TRBV6-5 and J is TRBJ2-1, with TRBD1 matching 7 bases. Trimming took 2 bases from V and 11 from J; bases not matched to a gene: 3. This CDR3 has 12 amino acids. Germline V gene sequence: CDR1 MNHEY, CDR2 SVGAGI. CDR3 nucleotides: TGTGCCAGCAGTTACCCGGGACAGAAGCAGTTCTTC. It translates to CASSYPGQKQFF.

This clonotype showed up many times. V usage is TRBV15 and J usage is TRBJ1-2; 8 nucleotides line up with TRBD1. The CDR3 contains 15 residues. The ends lost 5 bases at V and 5 bases at J; junction bases unmatched: 10. In germline, CDR1 is LNHNV, CDR2 YYDKDF (reference sequence). CDR3 in DNA: TGTGCCACCAGCGTAGGACAGGGAGCGGGGTATGGCTACACCTTC. Amino acid sequence: CATSVGQGAGYGYTF.

This clonotype was detected many times. V gene TRBV28 combines with J gene TRBJ1-1, with D perhaps TRBD1 (6 bases). With 5 bases removed from V and 1 base from J, the gap between germline ends came to 11 bases. This CDR3 contains 14 residues. Germline values: CDR1 MDHEN, CDR2 SYDVKM. Here the CDR3 DNA reads TGTGCCAGCAGTCCCCACAGGGAGAACACTGAAGCTTTCTTT. Its translation: CASSPHRENTEAFF.

A few counts support this clonotype. The chain is built from TRBV19 and TRBJ1-6, with D tentatively TRBD1 (5 bases). The germline CDR1 and CDR2 sequences are LNHDA and SQIVND (reference sequence). The CDR3 is made up of 14 amino acids. Trimming stripped 6 bases from V and 4 bases from J, with 10 bases between. Here the CDR3 DNA reads TGTGCCAGTAGAAGCGACAGTTATAATTCACCCCTCCACTTT. Protein: CASRSDSYNSPLHF.

The table lists this clonotype with many counts. The J gene is TRBJ2-7, the V gene TRBV20-1; possibly TRBD2 for D (5 bases). The germline CDR1 and CDR2 sequences are DFQATT and SNEGSKA (reference sequence). V lost 2 bases to trimming and J lost 6 bases, with 17 bases between them. This CDR3 spans 14 amino acids. The CDR3 reads CSARIRRESGEQYF. The CDR3 DNA sequence: TGCAGTGCTAGAATTCGTCGGGAAAGCGGCGAGCAGTACTTC.

This clonotype was found a few times. The chain recombines TRBV6-2 or TRBV6-3 with TRBJ2-2; no clear D. The CDR3 loop spans 15 amino acids. Per germline, CDR1 MNHEY and CDR2 SVGEGT. V lost 5 bases and J 1 base, leaving 11 bases between the germline ends. CDR3 protein: CASSERLLNTGELFF. The CDR3 DNA is TGTGCCAGCAGTGAACGGCTATTGAACACCGGGGAGCTGTTTTTT.

This clonotype has at least ten counts. The chain carries TRBV5-1 and TRBJ1-5; no firm D call. The germline V gene encodes CDR1 SGHRS and CDR2 YFSETQ. The CDR3 has 13 residues. Trimming shortened V by 1 base and J by 7 bases, and 9 bases separated the two germline ends. For the CDR3, the DNA is TGCGCCAGCAGCTTGTACCTAAACCAGCCCCAGCATTTT. Amino acid sequence: CASSLYLNQPQHF.

This clonotype was seen many times. V and J are TRBV7-2 and TRBJ2-5; D uncertain. CDR3 length: 14 amino acids. Trimming shortened V by 3 bases and J by 5 bases, and 13 bases separated the two germline ends. The germline CDR1 and CDR2 sequences are SGHTA and FQGNSA. CDR3 in amino acids: CASSFPERPETQYF. CDR3 coding DNA: TGTGCCAGCAGCTTTCCTGAGAGGCCGGAGACCCAGTACTTC.

This clonotype appeared a single time. The chain recombines TRBV19 with TRBJ2-3; 11 positions match TRBD1. J lost 2 bases, V lost 10 bases, and 11 bases had no gene match. The CDR3 consists of 16 residues. Germline V gives CDR1 LNHDA, CDR2 SQIVND (reference sequence). The CDR3 loop reads CATRTGTGGHTDTQYF. The CDR3 DNA is TGTGCCACCCGAACCGGGACAGGGGGACACACAGATACGCAGTATTTT.

V and J are TRBV28 and TRBJ2-2, with unresolved D. Germline CDR1 reads MDHEN; CDR2 reads SYDVKM. The V end was cut by 3 bases, the J end by 9 bases, with 8 bases between. This CDR3 has 12 residues. Here the CDR3 DNA reads TGTGCCAGCAGTTTCTTGGCCAGGGAGCTGTTTTTT. Amino acid sequence: CASSFLARELFF.

The rearrangement uses TRBV6-2 or TRBV6-3 and TRBJ1-5; D perhaps matches TRBD1 (5 bases). Between the trimmed V and J ends, which lost 4 bases and 5 bases, there was a span of 21 bases. Germline CDR1 and CDR2: MNHEY and SVGEGT. CDR3 size: 17 residues. Here the CDR3 DNA reads TGTGCCAGCAGTTTTCTACACCCCAGGGAGGAGGATCAGCCCCAGCATTTT. Protein product: CASSFLHPREEDQPQHF.

V usage is TRBV5-1 and J usage is TRBJ1-1; 8 bases line up with TRBD1. CDR3 length equals 15 residues. Unmatched junction bases numbered 9, after V lost 3 bases and J lost 5 bases. CDR1 is SGHRS and CDR2 is YFSETQ in the germline V gene. CDR3 nucleotides: TGCGCCAGCAGCTCAGGACATACAGGGGGGACTGAAGCTTTCTTT. Amino acids: CASSSGHTGGTEAFF.

This clonotype was observed many times. V usage is TRBV6-1 and J usage is TRBJ2-7; 14 nucleotides agree with TRBD2. CDR3 length equals 16 residues. Germline CDR1 reads MNHNS; CDR2 reads SASEGT. The J segment lost 6 bases and the V segment lost 7 bases, leaving 11 bases of the junction unmatched. The DNA for the CDR3 is TGTGCCAGCACCTCAAGACTAGCGGGAGGGCCAAGCGAGCAGTACTTC. As protein: CASTSRLAGGPSEQYF.

This clonotype was seen many times. In DNA form, the CDR3 reads TGCAGCGTTCGAAGACAGACAAACACTGAAGCTTTCTTT. Its translation is CSVRRQTNTEAFF. The chain combines TRBV29-1 with TRBJ1-1; D might be TRBD1 (5 bases). Trimming removed 5 bases from V and 2 bases from J, with 12 bases in between. There are 13 residues in the CDR3. In germline, CDR1 is SQVTM, CDR2 ANQGSEA.

The chain couples TRBV5-1 to TRBJ1-2; the D is unclear. The V gene lost 0 bases and the J gene lost 8 bases, with 11 bases spanning the gap. Germline V lookup: CDR1 SGHRS, CDR2 YFSETQ. The CDR3 covers 13 residues. CDR3 DNA sequence: TGCGCCAGCAGCTTGGAAAGGGTTGAGGGCTACACCTTC. This translates into CASSLERVEGYTF.

This clonotype has more than one count but fewer than ten. V usage is TRBV30 and J usage is TRBJ2-7; D is uncertain. The germline gives CDR1 GTSNPN, CDR2 SVGIG (reference sequence). The CDR3 has 15 amino acids. V was shortened by 0 bases and J by 1 base, with 13 bases between the two germline ends. The CDR3 DNA reads as TGTGCCTGGAGTGTTCGGATAGGTGCTTCCTACGAGCAGTACTTC. It translates to CAWSVRIGASYEQYF.

There are a few counts of this clonotype. The chain employs TRBV30 and TRBJ2-2; 8 bases map to TRBD2. The CDR3 contains 13 residues. The V and J ends lost 5 bases and 7 bases, in that order; junction bases with no gene match: 6. Looked up from germline, CDR1 is GTSNPN and CDR2 is SVGIG (reference sequence). For the CDR3, the DNA is TGTGCCTGGCAGCGGGGGCCCGACGGGGAGCTGTTTTTT. Amino acid sequence: CAWQRGPDGELFF.

Concerning this clonotype itself: At one boundary the junction diverges from the germline segment, which might be a read error. This sequence joins TRBV7-2 and TRBJ1-1; D is perhaps TRBD1 (5 bases). The CDR3 is 15 amino acids. The germline gives CDR1 SGHTA, CDR2 FQGNSA. CDR3 in amino acids: CASSLGATVNTEASF. The CDR3 DNA reads TGTGCCAGCAGCTTAGGTGCGACAGTGAACACTGAAGCTTCCTTT.

This clonotype has a handful of counts. This chain links TRBV29-1 with TRBJ2-5; 7 positions agree with TRBD2. This CDR3 contains 13 residues. V lost 1 base, J lost 4 bases, and 3 bases stayed unmatched. Germline V gene data show CDR1 as SQVTM and CDR2 as ANQGSEA. The CDR3, as DNA: TGCAGCGTTGAAGGGGGGGGTAGAGAGACCCAGTACTTC. Translation: CSVEGGGRETQYF.

This clonotype was detected many times. This sequence joins TRBV19 and TRBJ1-2, with 8 bases aligning to TRBD1. Germline trimming cut 7 bases from V and 6 bases from J; bases unmatched to any gene: 7. Germline loops: CDR1 LNHDA, CDR2 SQIVND (reference sequence). CDR3 length: 13 residues. CDR3 sequence: CASTQGARDGYTF. The CDR3 DNA reads as TGTGCCAGTACCCAGGGGGCGCGGGATGGCTACACCTTC.

The rearrangement joins TRBV7-2 to TRBJ2-7; D possibly corresponds to TRBD2 (6 bases). CDR3 size: 17 residues. CDR1 is SGHTA and CDR2 is FQGNSA in the germline V gene. With 4 bases removed from V and 3 bases from J, the gap between germline ends came to 22 bases. CDR3: CASSSNLAGTFFYEQYF. The CDR3 DNA reads TGTGCCAGCAGCTCGAATTTAGCCGGGACTTTTTTCTACGAGCAGTACTTC. The variable domain in full, completed from reference TRBV7-2 and TRBJ2-7, reads GAGVSQSPSNKVTEKGKDVELRCDPISGHTALYWYRQSLGQGLEFLIYFQGNSAPDKSGLPSDRFSAERTGGSVSTLTIQRTQQEDSAVYLCASSSNLAGTFFYEQYFGPGTRLTVT.